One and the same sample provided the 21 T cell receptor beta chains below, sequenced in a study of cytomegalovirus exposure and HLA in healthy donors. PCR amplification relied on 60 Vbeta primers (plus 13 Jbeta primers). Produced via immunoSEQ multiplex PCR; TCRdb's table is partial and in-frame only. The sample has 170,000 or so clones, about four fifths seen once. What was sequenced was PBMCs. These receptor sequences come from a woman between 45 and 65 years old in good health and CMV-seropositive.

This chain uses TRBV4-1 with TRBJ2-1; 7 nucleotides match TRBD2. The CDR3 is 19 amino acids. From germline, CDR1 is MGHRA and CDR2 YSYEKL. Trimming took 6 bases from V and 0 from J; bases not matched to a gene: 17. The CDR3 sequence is CASSNLGGSLDSSYNEQFF. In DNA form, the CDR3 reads TGCGCCAGCAGTAATCTGGGGGGGTCGCTTGACAGCTCCTACAATGAGCAGTTCTTC.

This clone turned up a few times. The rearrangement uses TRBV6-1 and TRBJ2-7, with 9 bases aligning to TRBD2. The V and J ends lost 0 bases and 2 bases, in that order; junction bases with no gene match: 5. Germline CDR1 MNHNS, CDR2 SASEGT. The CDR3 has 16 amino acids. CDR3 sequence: CASSEAILAGPYEQYF. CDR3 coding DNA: TGTGCCAGCAGTGAAGCGATACTAGCGGGCCCCTACGAGCAGTACTTC.

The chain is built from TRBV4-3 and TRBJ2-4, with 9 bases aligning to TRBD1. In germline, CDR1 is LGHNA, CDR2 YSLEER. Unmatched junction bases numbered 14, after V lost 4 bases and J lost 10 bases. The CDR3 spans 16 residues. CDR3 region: CASSPSVTGQGEIQYF. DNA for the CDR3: TGCGCCAGCAGCCCTTCCGTAACGGGACAGGGTGAAATTCAGTACTTC.

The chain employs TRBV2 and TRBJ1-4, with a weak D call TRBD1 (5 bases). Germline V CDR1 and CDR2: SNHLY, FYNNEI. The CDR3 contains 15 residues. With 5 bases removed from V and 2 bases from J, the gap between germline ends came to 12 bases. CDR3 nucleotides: TGTGCCAGCAGTTGGCTCAGGGTGACTAATGAAAAACTGTTTTTT. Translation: CASSWLRVTNEKLFF.

The CDR3 nucleotides are TGCGCCAGCAGCTTTGGACAGGACGGTCACAAAAACATTCAGTACTTC. It translates to CASSFGQDGHKNIQYF. The rearrangement joins TRBV5-1 to TRBJ2-4, with 7 positions matching TRBD1. Losses at the gene ends were 2 bases for V and 3 bases for J; bases not matched to a gene: 8. Germline CDR1 is SGHRS and CDR2 is YFSETQ. The CDR3 totals 16 residues.

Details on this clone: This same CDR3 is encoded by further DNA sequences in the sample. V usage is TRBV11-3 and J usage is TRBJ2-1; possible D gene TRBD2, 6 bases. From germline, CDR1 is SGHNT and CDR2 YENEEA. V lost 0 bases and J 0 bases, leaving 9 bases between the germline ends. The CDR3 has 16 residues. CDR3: CASSLDGGSSYNEQFF. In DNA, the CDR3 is TGTGCCAGCAGCTTAGATGGGGGGAGCTCCTACAATGAGCAGTTCTTC.

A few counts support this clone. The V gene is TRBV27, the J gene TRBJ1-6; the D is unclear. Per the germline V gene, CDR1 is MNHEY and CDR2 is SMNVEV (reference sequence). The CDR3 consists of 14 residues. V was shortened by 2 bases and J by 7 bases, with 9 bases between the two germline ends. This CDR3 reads CASSLLPENSPLHF. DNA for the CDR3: TGTGCCAGCAGTTTACTCCCGGAGAATTCACCCCTCCACTTT.

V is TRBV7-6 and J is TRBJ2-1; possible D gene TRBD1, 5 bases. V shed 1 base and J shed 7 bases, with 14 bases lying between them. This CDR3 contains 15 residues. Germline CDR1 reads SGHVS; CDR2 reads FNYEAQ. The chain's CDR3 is CASSLVQQVGNEQFF. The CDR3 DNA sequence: TGTGCCAGCAGCTTAGTGCAACAGGTTGGGAATGAGCAGTTCTTC.

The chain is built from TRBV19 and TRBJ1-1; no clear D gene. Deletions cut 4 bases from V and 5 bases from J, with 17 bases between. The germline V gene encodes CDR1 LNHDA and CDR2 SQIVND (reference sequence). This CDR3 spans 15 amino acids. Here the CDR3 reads CASSTPQLRRTEAFF. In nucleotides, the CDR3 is TGTGCCAGTAGTACCCCCCAACTTCGGAGGACTGAAGCTTTCTTT.

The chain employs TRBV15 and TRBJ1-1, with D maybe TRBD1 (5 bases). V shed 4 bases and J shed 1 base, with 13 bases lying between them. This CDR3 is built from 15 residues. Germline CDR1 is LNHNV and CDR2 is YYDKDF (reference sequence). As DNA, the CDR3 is TGTGCCACCAGCATTGCGGGACCCAGGAACACTGAAGCTTTCTTT. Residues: CATSIAGPRNTEAFF.

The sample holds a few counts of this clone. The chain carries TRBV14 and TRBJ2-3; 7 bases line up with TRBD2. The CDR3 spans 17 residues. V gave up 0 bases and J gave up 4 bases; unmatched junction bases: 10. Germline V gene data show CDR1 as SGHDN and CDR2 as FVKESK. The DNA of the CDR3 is TGTGCCAGCAGCCAAGATACTAAGCGGGACTGGGCAGATACGCAGTATTTT. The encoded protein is CASSQDTKRDWADTQYF.

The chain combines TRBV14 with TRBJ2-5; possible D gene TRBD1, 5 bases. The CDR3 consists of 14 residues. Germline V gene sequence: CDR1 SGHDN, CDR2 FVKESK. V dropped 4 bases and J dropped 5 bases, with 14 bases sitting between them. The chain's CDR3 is CASSLTGSAETQYF. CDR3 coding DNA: TGTGCCAGCAGCCTAACAGGCTCCGCGGAGACCCAGTACTTC.

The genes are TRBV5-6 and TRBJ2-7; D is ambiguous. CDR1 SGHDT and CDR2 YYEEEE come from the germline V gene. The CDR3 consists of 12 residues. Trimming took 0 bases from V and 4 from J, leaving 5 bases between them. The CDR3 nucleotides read TGTGCCAGCAGCTTGGCCTCTTACGAGCAGTACTTC. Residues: CASSLASYEQYF.

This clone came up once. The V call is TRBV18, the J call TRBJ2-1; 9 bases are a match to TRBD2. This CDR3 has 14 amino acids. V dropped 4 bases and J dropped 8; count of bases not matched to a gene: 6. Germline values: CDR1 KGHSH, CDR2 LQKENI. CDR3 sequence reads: CASSRTSGLDEQFF. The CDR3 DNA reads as TGTGCCAGCTCACGAACTAGCGGGCTAGATGAGCAGTTCTTC.

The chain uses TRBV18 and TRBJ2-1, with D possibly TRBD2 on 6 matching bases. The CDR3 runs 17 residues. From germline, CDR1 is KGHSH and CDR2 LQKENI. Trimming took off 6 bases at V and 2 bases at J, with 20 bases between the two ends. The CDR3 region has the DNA TGTGCCAGCTCGCCCACCCCGGGGGAAGGGACCTACAATGAGCAGTTCTTC. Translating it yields CASSPTPGEGTYNEQFF. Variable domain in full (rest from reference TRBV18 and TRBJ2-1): NAGVMQNPRHLVRRRGQEARLRCSPMKGHSHVYWYRQLPEEGLKFMVYLQKENIIDESGMPKERFSAEFPKEGPSILRIQQVVRGDSAAYFCASSPTPGEGTYNEQFFGPGTRLTVL.

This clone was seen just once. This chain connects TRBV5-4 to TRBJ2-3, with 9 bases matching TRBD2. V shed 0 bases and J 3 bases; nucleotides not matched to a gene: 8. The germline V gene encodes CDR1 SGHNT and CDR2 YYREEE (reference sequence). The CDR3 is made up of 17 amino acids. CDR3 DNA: TGTGCCAGCAGCTTGGGAGGCGCGGGAGGGAGGACAGATACGCAGTATTTT. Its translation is CASSLGGAGGRTDTQYF. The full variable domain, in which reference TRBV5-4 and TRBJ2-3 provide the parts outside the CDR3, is ETGVTQSPTHLIKTRGQQVTLRCSSQSGHNTVSWYQQALGQGPQFIFQYYREEENGRGNFPPRFSGLQFPNYSSELNVNALELDDSALYLCASSLGGAGGRTDTQYFGPGTRLTVL.

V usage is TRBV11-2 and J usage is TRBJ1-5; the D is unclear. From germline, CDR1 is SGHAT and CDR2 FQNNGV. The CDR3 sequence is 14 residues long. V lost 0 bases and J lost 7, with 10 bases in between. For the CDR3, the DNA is TGTGCCAGCAGCTTAGATCGGGTTGGGCAGCCCCAGCATTTT. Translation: CASSLDRVGQPQHF.

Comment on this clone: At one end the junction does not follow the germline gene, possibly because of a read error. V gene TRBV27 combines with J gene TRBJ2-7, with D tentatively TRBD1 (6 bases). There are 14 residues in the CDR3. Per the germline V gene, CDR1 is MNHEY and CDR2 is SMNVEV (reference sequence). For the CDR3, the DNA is TGTGCCAGCCGTTTATACCGGGACACCTACGAGCAGTACTTC. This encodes CASRLYRDTYEQYF.

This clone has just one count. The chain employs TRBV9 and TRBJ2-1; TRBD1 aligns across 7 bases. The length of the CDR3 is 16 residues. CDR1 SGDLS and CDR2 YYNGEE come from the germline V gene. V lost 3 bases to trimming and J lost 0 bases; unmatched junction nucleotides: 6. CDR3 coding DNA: TGTGCCAGCAGCGGAGGGGGCAGGAGCTCCTACAATGAGCAGTTCTTC. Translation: CASSGGGRSSYNEQFF. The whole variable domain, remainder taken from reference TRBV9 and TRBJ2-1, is DSGVTQTPKHLITATGQRVTLRCSPRSGDLSVYWYQQSLDQGLQFLIQYYNGEERAKGNILERFSAQQFPDLHSELNLSSLELGDSALYFCASSGGGRSSYNEQFFGPGTRLTVL.

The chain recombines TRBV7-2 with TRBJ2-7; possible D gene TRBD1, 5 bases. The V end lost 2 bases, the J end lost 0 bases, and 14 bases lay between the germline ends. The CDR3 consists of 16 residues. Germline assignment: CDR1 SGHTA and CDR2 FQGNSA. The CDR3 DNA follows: TGTGCCAGCAGCTTACATCCAGGGCCTAGCTCCTACGAGCAGTACTTC. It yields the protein CASSLHPGPSSYEQYF.

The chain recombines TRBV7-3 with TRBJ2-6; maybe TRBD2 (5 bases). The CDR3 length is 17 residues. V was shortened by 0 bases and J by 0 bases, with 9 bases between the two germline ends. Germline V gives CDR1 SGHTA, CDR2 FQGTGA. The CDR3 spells CASSLTSVSSGANVLTF. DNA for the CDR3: TGTGCCAGCAGCTTAACTAGCGTTAGCTCTGGGGCCAACGTCCTGACTTTC.